This T cell receptor (beta chain) is from a study of OX40 agonist ivuxolimab in advanced cancers. Study at large: An anti-OX40 (CD134) antibody with agonistic activity, ivuxolimab, was administered to patients.

Study observations and caveats: Expansion of clones was among the lowest in partial responders at 0.1-3.0 mg/kg. It was not determined which antigens were specifically recognized by the peripheral T cells that had undergone clonal expansion. On average, CD8+ T cells showed a greater number of expanded clones than CD4+.

Sequenced by immunoSEQ multiplex PCR; TCRdb stores in-frame clones only, minus some. The data show approximately 58,000 clones, roughly 80% seen once. Trimming pared 0 bases from V and 8 bases from J, leaving 10 bases between. Germline V gene lookup returns CDR1 MGHRA and CDR2 YSYEKL. This CDR3 is 13 amino acids long. In the case of this clone: Its antigen is as yet unknown.

This sequence originates from an adult with an advanced solid tumor such as melanoma, head and neck, liver or kidney cancer. The gene calls are TRBV4-1 and TRBJ1-2; the D gene is possibly TRBD1 (5 bases). This specimen was CD4+ or CD8+ T cells sorted from blood, taken in a trial of the OX40 agonist ivuxolimab. The DNA for the CDR3 is TGCGCCAGCAGCCAAGAGGACGGACAAGGCTACACCTTC. It is translated as CASSQEDGQGYTF.